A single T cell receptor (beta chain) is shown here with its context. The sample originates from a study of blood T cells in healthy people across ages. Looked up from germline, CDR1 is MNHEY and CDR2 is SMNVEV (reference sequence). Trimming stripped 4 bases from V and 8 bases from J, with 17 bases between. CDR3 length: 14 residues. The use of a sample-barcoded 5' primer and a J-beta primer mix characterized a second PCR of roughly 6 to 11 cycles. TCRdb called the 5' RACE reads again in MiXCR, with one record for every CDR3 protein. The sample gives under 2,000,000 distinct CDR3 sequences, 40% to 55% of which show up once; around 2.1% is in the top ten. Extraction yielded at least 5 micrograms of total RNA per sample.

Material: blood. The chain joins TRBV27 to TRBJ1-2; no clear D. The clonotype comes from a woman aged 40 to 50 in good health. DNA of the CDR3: TGTGCCAGCAGTTCCCGGACTCCCTCAGAGGGCTACACCTTC. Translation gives CASSSRTPSEGYTF.